This passage covers 26 T cell receptor beta chains from one sample sequenced in a study of graft-versus-host responses after intestinal transplantation. Their antigen targets remain unknown. Sequencing used immunoSEQ multiplex PCR; TCRdb keeps in-frame clones, though not all of them. Here the sample spans more than 95,000 clones, roughly 93% being singletons. This specimen was unstimulated CD8+ T cells sorted from spleen or lymph node cells, taken before intestinal transplant. Receptors originate from a human donor who received an intestinal transplant.

The table lists this clone with a count of one. The rearrangement uses TRBV2 and TRBJ1-1, with D maybe TRBD1 (6 bases). The CDR3 covers 12 residues. Germline V gives CDR1 SNHLY, CDR2 FYNNEI. Trimming cost V 9 bases and J 0 bases, with 8 bases left between them. CDR3 residues: CASGQMNTEAFF. CDR3 DNA sequence: TGTGCCAGTGGACAGATGAACACTGAAGCTTTCTTT.

The V call is TRBV19, the J call TRBJ2-1; D is uncertain. Germline loops: CDR1 LNHDA, CDR2 SQIVND (reference sequence). The CDR3 extends over 12 amino acids. Trimming shortened V by 0 bases and J by 7 bases, and 4 bases separated the two germline ends. In DNA, the CDR3 is TGTGCCAGTAGTATAGACTGGAATGAGCAGTTCTTC. Translated: CASSIDWNEQFF.

The CDR3 nucleotides read TGTGCCAGCAGCTTGGCGGGGGCAACTAATGAAAAACTGTTTTTT. It yields the protein CASSLAGATNEKLFF. V usage is TRBV5-6 and J usage is TRBJ1-4; the D gene is possibly TRBD1 (5 bases). The ends were cut back, 0 bases at V and 0 bases at J, with 6 bases in the middle. CDR1 and CDR2 (germline): SGHDT, YYEEEE. The CDR3 spans 15 residues.

The chain joins TRBV19 to TRBJ1-2; 8 bases fit TRBD1. J was trimmed by 6 bases and V by 8 bases; bases with no gene match: 8. CDR1 and CDR2 from the germline V gene are LNHDA and SQIVND (reference sequence). This CDR3 has 13 amino acids. CDR3 sequence: CASLRTGFHGYTF. CDR3 sequence (DNA): TGTGCCAGTCTCCGGACAGGGTTCCATGGCTACACCTTC.

CDR3 sequence: CASRQRASDTEAFF. For the CDR3, the DNA is TGTGCCAGCAGGCAGCGGGCCTCTGACACTGAAGCTTTCTTT. This chain joins TRBV7-9 and TRBJ1-1; no firm D call. The CDR3 totals 14 residues. Trimming took off 6 bases at V and 3 bases at J, with 14 bases between the two ends. Looked up from germline, CDR1 is SEHNR and CDR2 is FQNEAQ (reference sequence).

The chain is built from TRBV2 and TRBJ2-5, with 11 bases lining up with TRBD2. This CDR3 has 18 residues. Trimming cost V 10 bases and J 2 bases; bases outside gene matches: 18. CDR1 is SNHLY, CDR2 FYNNEI, per germline. The CDR3 DNA is TGTGCCACCGCAGGAAGGCTAGCGGGGGGAAAACTACAAGAGACCCAGTACTTC. It is translated as CATAGRLAGGKLQETQYF. Supplemented by reference TRBV2 and TRBJ2-5, the full variable domain reads EPEVTQTPSHQVTQMGQEVILRCVPISNHLYFYWYRQILGQKVEFLVSFYNNEISEKSEIFDDQFSVERPDGSNFTLKIRSTKLEDSAMYFCATAGRLAGGKLQETQYFGPGTRLLVL.

This chain connects TRBV6-4 to TRBJ2-5; perhaps TRBD2 as D (6 bases). V lost 2 bases and J 0 bases, leaving 13 bases between the germline ends. CDR1 MRHNA and CDR2 SNTAGT come from the germline V gene. The CDR3 is made up of 16 amino acids. The DNA for the CDR3 is TGTGCCAGCAGTGACGCGCTAGCGATGTACCAAGAGACCCAGTACTTC. It yields the protein CASSDALAMYQETQYF.

The chain links TRBV7-9 to TRBJ2-7, with 9 bases matching TRBD1. V was clipped by 5 bases and J by 3 bases; unmatched bases: 8. Germline V gene sequence: CDR1 SEHNR, CDR2 FQNEAQ (reference sequence). The CDR3 totals 15 residues. In nucleotides, the CDR3 is TGTGCCAGCAGCCCAGGGACAGGGAAGTTCTACGAGCAGTACTTC. This encodes CASSPGTGKFYEQYF.

This chain uses TRBV6-5 with TRBJ1-2; TRBD1 matches 8 bases. The CDR3 is 14 amino acids. With V trimmed by 4 bases and J by 8 bases, 9 bases remained unmatched. Looked up from germline, CDR1 is MNHEY and CDR2 is SVGAGI. The CDR3 spells CASSLPTGATGYTF. The CDR3 bases are TGTGCCAGCAGTTTGCCGACAGGGGCAACAGGCTACACCTTC.

V usage is TRBV18 and J usage is TRBJ2-3; TRBD2 is a possible D gene (5 bases). The CDR3 has 15 amino acids. Germline-derived CDR1 and CDR2 are KGHSH and LQKENI. With 2 bases removed from V and 4 bases from J, the gap between germline ends came to 13 bases. The CDR3 sequence: CASSPSDFPPDTQYF. For the CDR3, the DNA is TGTGCCAGCTCACCATCGGACTTTCCGCCAGATACGCAGTATTTT.

The V gene is TRBV5-4, the J gene TRBJ2-1, with D unclear. V shed 3 bases and J shed 6 bases, with 7 bases lying between them. CDR1 is SGHNT, CDR2 YYREEE, per germline (reference sequence). This CDR3 has 12 amino acids. The CDR3 reads CASSSTLNEQFF. The CDR3, as DNA: TGTGCCAGCAGCTCGACACTCAATGAGCAGTTCTTC.

The DNA for the CDR3 is TGTGCCACCAGCAGACACTTAGCGGGAAACCCTCGGGATACGCAGTATTTT. It codes for CATSRHLAGNPRDTQYF. The chain has TRBV15 and TRBJ2-3; 8 bases fit TRBD2. Trimming took 2 bases from V and 6 from J; bases not matched to a gene: 13. The CDR3 has 17 amino acids. CDR1 and CDR2 from the germline V gene are LNHNV and YYDKDF (reference sequence).

The chain joins TRBV9 to TRBJ2-6; tentatively, D is TRBD2 (6 bases). Germline CDR1 and CDR2: SGDLS and YYNGEE. Trimming shortened V by 2 bases and J by 0 bases, and 15 bases separated the two germline ends. There are 18 residues in the CDR3. CDR3 protein: CASSVPGLFSSGANVLTF. The DNA for the CDR3 is TGTGCCAGCAGCGTGCCGGGACTGTTCAGCTCTGGGGCCAACGTCCTGACTTTC.

J is TRBJ1-1 and V is TRBV4-2, with TRBD1 identical over 7 bases. This CDR3 contains 15 residues. V trimming: 3 bases; J trimming: 4 bases; junction bases outside the gene matches: 8. Germline-derived CDR1 and CDR2 are LGHNA and YNFKEQ. The CDR3 DNA follows: TGTGCCAGCAGCCAGGCACAGGGGACTATCACTGAAGCTTTCTTT. Protein product: CASSQAQGTITEAFF.

The chain links TRBV19 to TRBJ2-2; D is unresolved. V lost 1 base to trimming and J lost 10 bases, with 10 bases between them. CDR1 is LNHDA, CDR2 SQIVND, per germline (reference sequence). This CDR3 contains 13 residues. The CDR3 sequence: CASSIALVEELFF. The CDR3 bases are TGTGCCAGTAGTATAGCTCTTGTGGAGGAGCTGTTTTTT.

This clone was seen once. The chain carries TRBV2 and TRBJ2-7; D gene ambiguous. The CDR3 sequence is 13 residues long. Trimming stripped 4 bases from V and 2 bases from J, with 9 bases between. Germline CDR1 SNHLY, CDR2 FYNNEI. CDR3 DNA: TGTGCCAGCAGTGTCAGAACCACCTACGAGCAGTACTTC. This gives the protein CASSVRTTYEQYF.

This sequence joins TRBV5-4 and TRBJ1-2; D is ambiguous. Deletions cut 2 bases from V and 9 bases from J, with 8 bases between. The CDR3 is made up of 11 amino acids. The V gene's germline CDR1 is SGHNT and CDR2 YYREEE (reference sequence). The CDR3 here is CASSFEDSYTF. CDR3 sequence (DNA): TGTGCCAGCAGCTTCGAAGATAGCTACACCTTC.

V usage is TRBV6-5 and J usage is TRBJ1-1, with a possible D match to TRBD1 (5 bases). The germline V gene has CDR1 MNHEY and CDR2 SVGAGI. Trimming stripped 6 bases from V and 3 bases from J, with 11 bases between. This CDR3 has 13 residues. CDR3 in DNA: TGTGCCAGCAGCCAGGTAGGGGACACTGAAGCTTTCTTT. Encoded protein: CASSQVGDTEAFF.

The genes are TRBV9 and TRBJ1-1; tentative D call: TRBD1 (5 bases). Trimming shortened V by 0 bases and J by 3 bases, and 9 bases separated the two germline ends. The germline gives CDR1 SGDLS, CDR2 YYNGEE. The CDR3 is 14 amino acids. For the CDR3, the DNA is TGTGCCAGCAGCGTAGCTACGGGGGACACTGAAGCTTTCTTT. Translated: CASSVATGDTEAFF.

The chain combines TRBV4-1 with TRBJ2-1; D unresolved. The germline V gene has CDR1 MGHRA and CDR2 YSYEKL. CDR3 length: 15 residues. The V gene lost 5 bases and the J gene lost 6 bases, with 17 bases spanning the gap. CDR3 region: CASSLDQSLINEQFF. The CDR3, as DNA: TGCGCCAGCAGCTTAGACCAATCCCTGATCAATGAGCAGTTCTTC.

In this sample, this clone turned up once. J is TRBJ2-2 and V is TRBV7-9; D gene unclear. Trimming removed 4 bases at V and 1 base at J, with 4 bases between. The CDR3 loop spans 13 amino acids. Per the germline V gene, CDR1 is SEHNR and CDR2 is FQNEAQ (reference sequence). In nucleotides, the CDR3 is TGTGCCAGCAGCTGGGTGAACACCGGGGAGCTGTTTTTT. Residues: CASSWVNTGELFF.

The V and J genes are TRBV13 and TRBJ1-1, with 12 positions matching TRBD1. Germline-derived CDR1 and CDR2 are PRHDT and FYEKMQ (reference sequence). The CDR3 totals 16 residues. V gave up 5 bases and J gave up 0 bases; unmatched junction bases: 4. The CDR3 region is CASSPGTGGMNTEAFF. CDR3 nucleotides: TGTGCCAGCAGCCCCGGGACAGGGGGCATGAACACTGAAGCTTTCTTT.

This chain links TRBV7-9 with TRBJ1-2; 8 nucleotides align to TRBD1. There are 13 residues in the CDR3. Unmatched junction bases numbered 6, after V lost 6 bases and J lost 6 bases. The germline V gene encodes CDR1 SEHNR and CDR2 FQNEAQ (reference sequence). CDR3 in amino acids: CASSIQGGDGYTF. The CDR3 DNA is TGTGCCAGCAGTATACAGGGGGGAGATGGCTACACCTTC.

The chain is built from TRBV6-5 and TRBJ2-3; 7 positions match TRBD1. This CDR3 comprises 13 residues. Trimming removed 6 bases from V and 6 bases from J; junction bases left unmatched: 6. In germline, CDR1 is MNHEY, CDR2 SVGAGI. DNA for the CDR3: TGTGCCAGCAGAAACACAGGGGTCGATACGCAGTATTTT. It yields the protein CASRNTGVDTQYF.

This clone was seen only once. The rearrangement uses TRBV5-4 and TRBJ1-2; D gene uncertain. The CDR3 contains 15 residues. Germline values: CDR1 SGHNT, CDR2 YYREEE (reference sequence). The ends were cut back, 3 bases at V and 6 bases at J, with 18 bases in the middle. CDR3 sequence: CASSSDGPGVNGYTF. CDR3 sequence (DNA): TGTGCCAGCAGCTCCGACGGGCCAGGAGTAAATGGCTACACCTTC.

The V and J genes are TRBV4-1 and TRBJ2-2; 7 bases are shared with TRBD2. The CDR3 consists of 13 residues. CDR1 is MGHRA, CDR2 YSYEKL, per germline. The J segment lost 4 bases and the V segment lost 4 bases, leaving 0 bases of the junction unmatched. CDR3 residues: CASSPGGTGELFF. The CDR3 DNA is TGCGCCAGCAGCCCGGGGGGCACCGGGGAGCTGTTTTTT.